This T cell receptor beta chain was recorded in a study of response to subunit inactivated influenza vaccine. Notes on the study in general: Authors suggested each seasonal influenza vaccination recruits few new T cells.

A single record per CDR3 protein comes from TCRdb applying MiXCR to the RT-PCR reads. Among hundreds of thousands of distinct CDR3 sequences listed, 12% to 15% were seen once. Trimming shortened V by 8 bases and J by 6 bases, and 22 bases separated the two germline ends. Germline CDR1 is KGHSH and CDR2 is LQKENI. This CDR3 region has 16 residues. This clonotype was seen a few times. The antigen is unknown. This specimen was PBMCs from blood, taken 14 to 15 days before vaccination. This sequence originates from a man aged 50 to 60 who received an inactivated influenza vaccine. The chain links TRBV18 to TRBJ2-2; D unresolved. For the CDR3, the DNA is TGTGCCAGCCAAACCCGGCCACAGATCGTCGCCGGGGAGCTGTTTTTT. It translates to CASQTRPQIVAGELFF.